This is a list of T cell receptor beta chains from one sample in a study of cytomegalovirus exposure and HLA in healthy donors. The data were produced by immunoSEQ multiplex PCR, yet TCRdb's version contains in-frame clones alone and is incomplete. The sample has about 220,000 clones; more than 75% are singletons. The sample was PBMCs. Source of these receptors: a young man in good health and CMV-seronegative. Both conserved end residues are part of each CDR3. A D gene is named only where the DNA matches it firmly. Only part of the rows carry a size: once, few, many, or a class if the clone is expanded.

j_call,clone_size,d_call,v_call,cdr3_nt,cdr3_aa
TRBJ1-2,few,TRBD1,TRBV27,TGTGCCAGCAGCCAGACAGGGGCTAACTATGGCTACACCTTC,CASSQTGANYGYTF
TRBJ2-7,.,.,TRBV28,TGTGCCAGCAGTCAAAGACTGAGCTCCTACGAGCAGTACTTC,CASSQRLSSYEQYF
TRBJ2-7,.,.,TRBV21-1,TGTGCCAGCAGCGCGGGCGGCTACGAGCAGTACTTC,CASSAGGYEQYF
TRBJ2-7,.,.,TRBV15,TGTGCCACCAGCAGAACAGGGAACGAGCAGTACTTC,CATSRTGNEQYF
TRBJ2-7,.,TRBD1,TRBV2,TGTGCCAGCAGGACCGGTGACAGGGGGTCCTACGAGCAGTACTTC,CASRTGDRGSYEQYF
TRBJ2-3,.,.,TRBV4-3,TGCGCCAGCAGCCAAGATGGCTCAGACACAGATACGCAGTATTTT,CASSQDGSDTDTQYF
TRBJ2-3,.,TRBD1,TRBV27,TGTGCCAGCAGTTTGTCCGGGACAGGGGCGGCAGATACGCAGTATTTT,CASSLSGTGAADTQYF
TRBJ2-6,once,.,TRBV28,TGTGCCAGCAGACTCTCTGGGGCCAACGTCCTGACTTTC,CASRLSGANVLTF
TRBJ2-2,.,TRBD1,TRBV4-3,TGCGCCAGCAGCGCTCGGACAGGGGCGAACACCGGGGAGCTGTTTTTT,CASSARTGANTGELFF
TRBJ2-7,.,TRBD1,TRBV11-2,TGTGCCAGCATACCGGGACAGGGACCCTACGAGCAGTACTTC,CASIPGQGPYEQYF
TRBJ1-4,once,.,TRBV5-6,TGTGCCAGCAGCTTGGCAGTTGATAATGAAAAACTGTTTTTT,CASSLAVDNEKLFF
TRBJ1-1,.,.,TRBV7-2,TGTGCCAGCAGCTTAGCGGGGGGAGGGGCCGAAGCTTTCTTT,CASSLAGGGAEAFF
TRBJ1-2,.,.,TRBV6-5,TGTGCCAGCAGTGGCACAAGGACGGGGATCTATGGCTACACCTTC,CASSGTRTGIYGYTF
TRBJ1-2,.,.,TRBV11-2,TGTGCCAGCATCGCGCTCCGAAGTCAGGGCGGCTACACCTTC,CASIALRSQGGYTF
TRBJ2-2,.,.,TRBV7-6,TGTGCCAGCAGCGCGCTTGACACCGGGGAGCTGTTTTTT,CASSALDTGELFF
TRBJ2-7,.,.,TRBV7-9,TGTGCCAGCAGCTTGGGGGGGCCCGCCTCCTACGAGCAGTACTTC,CASSLGGPASYEQYF
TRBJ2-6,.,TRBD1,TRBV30,TGTGCCTGGAGTAGGGACAGGGTATCGGGGGCCAACGTCCTGACTTTC,CAWSRDRVSGANVLTF
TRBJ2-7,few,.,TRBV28,TGTGCCAGCAGCGGTCCCGGAGATTTCAGGCAGTACTTC,CASSGPGDFRQYF
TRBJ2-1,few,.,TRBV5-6,TGTGCCAGCAGCTTGGGGACATTAAATGAGCAGTTCTTC,CASSLGTLNEQFF
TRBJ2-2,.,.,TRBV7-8,TGTGCCAGCAGCCTACAGGTTATCTCATCCGGGGAGCTGTTTTTT,CASSLQVISSGELFF
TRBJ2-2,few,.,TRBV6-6,TGTGCCAGCAGTTACCGGGGAGGGGAGCTGTTTTTT,CASSYRGGELFF
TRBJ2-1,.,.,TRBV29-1,TGCAGCGGCGAGGATTACAATGAGCAGTTCTTC,CSGEDYNEQFF
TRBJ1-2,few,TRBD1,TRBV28,TGTGCCAGCAGCCGACAGGGACCGAGTTATGGCTACACCTTC,CASSRQGPSYGYTF
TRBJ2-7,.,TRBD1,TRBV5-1,TGCGCCAGCAGCTTACAGGGGGCGAAGGAGCAGTACTTC,CASSLQGAKEQYF
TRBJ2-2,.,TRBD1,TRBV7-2,TGTGCCAGCAGAGAGACAGGGGGGAACACCGGGGAGCTGTTTTTT,CASRETGGNTGELFF
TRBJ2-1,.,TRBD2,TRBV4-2,TGTGCCAGCAGCCAAAAAGGACTAGAGTCCCCCAGTGAGCAGTTCTTC,CASSQKGLESPSEQFF
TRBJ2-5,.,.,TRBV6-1,TGTGCCAGCAGTGAAAGACAGAAAGTCCAAGAGACCCAGTACTTC,CASSERQKVQETQYF
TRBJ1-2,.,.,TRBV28,TGTGCCAGCAGTACTGGCGAGGGTGGCTACACCTTC,CASSTGEGGYTF
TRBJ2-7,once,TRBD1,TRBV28,TGTGCCAGCAGTCCCCGGACAGGGATTGGCTACGAGCAGTACTTC,CASSPRTGIGYEQYF
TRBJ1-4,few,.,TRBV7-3,TGTGCCAGCAGCTTATCTTCAGGATCAAATGAAAAACTGTTTTTT,CASSLSSGSNEKLFF
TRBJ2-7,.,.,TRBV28,TGTGCCAGCAGTTCCTTCGGCGGCTCCTACGAGCAGTACTTC,CASSSFGGSYEQYF
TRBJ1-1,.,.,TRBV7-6,TGTGCCAGCAGCGATCAACAGGGTTCCACTGAAGCTTTCTTT,CASSDQQGSTEAFF
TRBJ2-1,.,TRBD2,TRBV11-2,TGTGCCAGCAGCTTAGCGGTAGCGGGGGGGCTTAAGCAGTTCTTC,CASSLAVAGGLKQFF
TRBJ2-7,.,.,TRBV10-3,TGTGCCATCAGTGATAATGGGCAGAGGGGGTCCTACGAGCAGTACTTC,CAISDNGQRGSYEQYF
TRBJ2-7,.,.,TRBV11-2,TGTGCCAGCAGCTCGACAGTTTACGAGCAGTACTTC,CASSSTVYEQYF
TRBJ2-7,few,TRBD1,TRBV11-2,TGTGCCAGCAGCTTAGATCAGACAGGGATCTACGAGCAGTACTTC,CASSLDQTGIYEQYF
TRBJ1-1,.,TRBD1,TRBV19,TGTGCCAGTAGTCCTCGCAAGGGACAGGTGAACACTGAAGCTTTCTTT,CASSPRKGQVNTEAFF
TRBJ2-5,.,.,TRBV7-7,TGTGCCAGCAGCTTATCCTCGACAGAAGAGACCCAGTACTTC,CASSLSSTEETQYF
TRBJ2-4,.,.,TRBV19,TGTGCCAGTAGTATAGGGACACTAAACATTCAGTACTTC,CASSIGTLNIQYF
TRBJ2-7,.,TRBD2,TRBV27,TGTGCCAGCAGTACCACTAGCGGAAGCTCCTACGAGCAGTACTTC,CASSTTSGSSYEQYF
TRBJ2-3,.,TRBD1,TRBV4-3,TGCGCCAGCAGCCAAGATGGGGGAGGGACAGGGACAGATACGCAGTATTTT,CASSQDGGGTGTDTQYF
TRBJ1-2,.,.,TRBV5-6,TGTGCCAGCAGCTGGGTCCGTGGCGCCGGGTATGGCTACACCTTC,CASSWVRGAGYGYTF
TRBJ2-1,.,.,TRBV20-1,TGCAGTGCCCCGGTTGGCAATGAGCAGTTCTTC,CSAPVGNEQFF
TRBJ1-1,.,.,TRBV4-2,TGTGCCAGCAGCCAAGCCGGGACACCAGAAGCTTTCTTT,CASSQAGTPEAFF
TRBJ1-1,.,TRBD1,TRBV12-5,TGTGCTAGTGGTTTTTCCCAAACAGGGGACACTGAAGCTTTCTTT,CASGFSQTGDTEAFF
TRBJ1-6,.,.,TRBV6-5,TGTGCCAGCAGTTCCCTCCCCAGGGCGCTTTCACCCCTCCACTTT,CASSSLPRALSPLHF
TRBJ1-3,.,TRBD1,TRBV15,TGTGCCACCAGCAGAGAAATCACAGGGGATTGGTTGGACGGAAACACCATATATTTT,CATSREITGDWLDGNTIYF
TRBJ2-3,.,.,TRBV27,TGTGCCAGCCTAGGGGCCGATACGCAGTATTTT,CASLGADTQYF